Many counts were recorded for the clone carrying this T cell receptor beta chain. The V gene end was trimmed by 3 bases and the J gene end by 9 bases; junction bases not matched to a gene: 4. CDR3 length: 12 amino acids. Germline values: CDR1 MGHRA, CDR2 YSYEKL. The data belong to a study of T-cell reconstitution after alpha-beta-depleted transplantation in children. The library targeted TCRbeta and was prepared with unique molecular identifiers. TCRdb reanalysed the PCR reads using MiXCR and keeps one entry per CDR3 protein. Of 100,000 to 120,000 distinct CDR3 sequences in the sample, 10% to 13% are singletons; the top ten hold less than 10%.

The V call is TRBV4-1, the J call TRBJ1-1, with 7 positions matching TRBD1. This TCR was recovered from a human donor who donated a stem cell graft to a child with acute lymphoblastic leukemia. This specimen was PBMCs from the stem cell graft donor, taken from the stem cell graft. The CDR3 sequence is CASSQTGLKAFF. Here the CDR3 DNA reads TGCGCCAGCAGCCAGACAGGGCTGAAAGCTTTCTTT.